These T cell receptor beta chains were read from a single sample in a study of T cell repertoires in cytomegalovirus infection. These receptors are not linked to any known antigen. One entry per CDR3 protein results from TCRdb running MiXCR on the reads. The sample holds over 250,000 distinct CDR3 sequences, under 25% seen once. The sequencing here drew on cultured PBMCs, taken from culture after CMV antigen stimulation. The origin of the receptors is a human donor in good health (CMV status not recorded). Some clones in this sample may be carry-over from other donors' samples. CDR3s leave out the opening cysteine and the closing phenylalanine or tryptophan. Clone size is shown for a subset of rows, as once, few, many or a class of expanded clone.

v_call	j_call	clone_size	cdr3_aa
TRBV11-2	TRBJ1-6	-	ASRYLGAGGNSPLH
TRBV6-6	TRBJ2-2	many	ATSSSGRYTGELF
TRBV6-1	TRBJ2-3	few	ASSDEGRGVLSTDTQY
TRBV11-2	TRBJ2-3	-	ASSLGGRAGEITDTQY
TRBV6-5	TRBJ1-2	few	ASSYPGKDGYT
TRBV4-1	TRBJ2-1	-	TSSPQYRDRLYNEQF
TRBV28	TRBJ2-3	many	ASSPRVGSDTQY
TRBV27	TRBJ2-1	-	ASSPIRTSGTYNEQF
TRBV7-2	TRBJ2-5	few	ASSSIRAGQGQETQY
TRBV4-3	TRBJ1-2	-	ASSQGGRGKYGYT
TRBV7-3	TRBJ2-2	many	ASSSSMLGELF
TRBV12-3/TRBV12-4	TRBJ1-1	many	ASSSGGEAF
TRBV20-1	TRBJ2-1	-	SATRPAEYNEQF
TRBV5-4	TRBJ2-2	-	ASSLGLAGGPTGELF
TRBV7-2	TRBJ2-2	few	ASSPRMAGGSGELF
TRBV7-2	TRBJ2-1	many	ASSFTRGQLGEQF
TRBV28	TRBJ1-1	few	ASINGVGGGTEAF
TRBV7-6	TRBJ2-3	few	ASSAGTSGADTQY
TRBV10-3	TRBJ2-2	-	ATRGLAETGELF
TRBV7-2	TRBJ1-1	few	ASSLAATMNTEAF
TRBV7-2	TRBJ2-7	many	ASSPAGTYEQY
TRBV28	TRBJ2-7	-	ASRGASSYEQY
TRBV7-3	TRBJ2-3	many	ASSLYSAGTDTQY
TRBV4-1	TRBJ2-1	-	ASSPGTFSYNEQF
TRBV7-2	TRBJ2-5	many	ASSLGGVAVYQETQY
TRBV30	TRBJ1-5	many	AWSGGDNQPQH
TRBV4-3	TRBJ2-3	few	ASSQDRGGGTDTQY
TRBV12-5	TRBJ2-1	-	ASGLSTSGTF
TRBV7-2	TRBJ1-2	-	ASSFIDRVGYGYT
TRBV12-3/TRBV12-4	TRBJ1-5	many	ASSFDNQPQH
TRBV11-2	TRBJ1-1	few	ASSGGGTAANTEAF
TRBV7-6	TRBJ2-5	many	ASGTWGQETQY
TRBV28	TRBJ2-5	-	ASHPSSGRGETQY
TRBV6-6	TRBJ2-1	-	ATGKSIRSYNEQF
TRBV12-3/TRBV12-4	TRBJ1-1	few	ASSWSRTEAF
TRBV30	TRBJ2-2	-	AWIRGPTGELF
TRBV20-1	TRBJ2-3	-	SAVSGRSTDTQY
TRBV6-5	TRBJ2-2	few	ATTGAHTGELF
TRBV29-1	TRBJ2-6	-	SVEDRAGGSGANVLT
TRBV4-2	TRBJ2-6	many	ASSQEGGSGANVLT
TRBV20-1	TRBJ2-7	-	SARLAGRSSYEQY
TRBV5-6	TRBJ2-1	few	ASSLGLDSSNEQF
TRBV20-1	TRBJ2-1	-	SAPISGRDDYNEQF
TRBV14	TRBJ2-1	-	ASSQYSGQGLYNEQF
TRBV7-2	TRBJ1-4	many	ASSPSQLEKLF
TRBV7-9	TRBJ2-1	few	ASSFVRSYNEQF
TRBV12-3/TRBV12-4	TRBJ2-1	-	ASSFQPTGVPYNEQF
TRBV10-2	TRBJ2-3	few	ASSPWREPLTDTQY
TRBV7-2	TRBJ2-5	many	ASSLAMETQY
TRBV30	TRBJ1-2	-	AWYTLETGIYGYT
TRBV6-5	TRBJ1-3	few	ASSTTQGAVSGNTIY
TRBV19	TRBJ2-1	-	ASSVIAGGTYNEQF
TRBV19	TRBJ2-7	-	ASSSFSGGAYEQY
TRBV7-2	TRBJ2-5	-	ASSFSPQETQY
TRBV4-3	TRBJ2-7	many	ASSQESGRGYEQY
TRBV5-1	TRBJ2-2	-	ASSEGQGLAGLGELF
TRBV7-2	TRBJ1-2	many	ASSSSRGRFGYT
TRBV7-9	TRBJ2-1	few	ASSFGVEQF
TRBV6-5	TRBJ2-2	-	ASTKLGGAGELF
TRBV24-1	TRBJ2-1	-	ATSGLAGDVYNEQF